The next 17 T cell receptor beta chains were all read from a single sample in a study of blood T cell repertoires in COVID-19. Method: immunoSEQ multiplex PCR; TCRdb's copy keeps in-frame clones and lacks some. The sample holds 120,000 to 150,000 clones; 70% to 90% are singletons and the top ten take under 3%. Sample: peripheral blood. The receptors stem from a man aged 50 to 59 with acute or convalescent COVID-19.

The chain uses TRBV10-3 and TRBJ2-2; perhaps TRBD1 as D (6 bases). The CDR3 covers 14 residues. Germline CDR1 and CDR2: ENHRY and SYGVKD. V lost 11 bases to trimming and J lost 8 bases, with 21 bases between them. CDR3 region: CASSWGQGEGELFF. The CDR3 coding sequence is TGTGCCTCCTCGTGGGGGCAGGGCGAGGGGGAGCTGTTTTTT.

This chain joins TRBV11-1 and TRBJ1-2; no clear D. The ends were cut back, 1 base at V and 8 bases at J, with 8 bases in the middle. This CDR3 is 12 amino acids long. The germline gives CDR1 SGHAT, CDR2 FQDESV (reference sequence). CDR3 nucleotide sequence: TGTGCCAGCAGCTTAGAGGGAGAGGGCTACACCTTC. Translated: CASSLEGEGYTF.

The rearrangement links TRBV29-1 to TRBJ1-1; perhaps TRBD1 as D (5 bases). There are 14 residues in the CDR3. Deletions cut 6 bases from V and 3 bases from J, with 17 bases between. In germline, CDR1 is SQVTM, CDR2 ANQGSEA. Written as DNA, the CDR3 is TGCAGCGTCCCAAGCGGGGGTGGGGACACTGAAGCTTTCTTT. It translates to CSVPSGGGDTEAFF.

This chain uses TRBV6-5 with TRBJ2-7, with D possibly TRBD1 on 6 matching bases. The V end was cut by 6 bases, the J end by 3 bases, with 18 bases between. The V gene's germline CDR1 is MNHEY and CDR2 SVGAGI. This CDR3 has 15 amino acids. In DNA form, the CDR3 reads TGTGCCAGCAGCCCAGAACCGGGACATTACTACGAGCAGTACTTC. Translating it yields CASSPEPGHYYEQYF.

The gene calls are TRBV11-3 and TRBJ1-1; 7 nucleotides agree with TRBD1. V trimming: 3 bases; J trimming: 0 bases; junction bases outside the gene matches: 4. The CDR3 consists of 15 residues. Germline CDR1 and CDR2: SGHNT and YENEEA. CDR3 loop: CASSLYTGVNTEAFF. DNA of the CDR3: TGTGCCAGCAGCTTGTATACAGGGGTGAACACTGAAGCTTTCTTT.

The gene calls are TRBV7-6 and TRBJ2-2; 8 positions match TRBD1. There are 16 residues in the CDR3. CDR1 is SGHVS and CDR2 is FNYEAQ in the germline V gene. The trim removed 3 bases at V and 6 bases at J, leaving 9 bases unmatched. The CDR3 is CASSFLGQGVAGELFF. In DNA, the CDR3 is TGTGCCAGCAGCTTCTTAGGACAGGGTGTCGCCGGGGAGCTGTTTTTT.

The chain has TRBV7-9 and TRBJ2-5, with D maybe TRBD2 (6 bases). The V gene's germline CDR1 is SEHNR and CDR2 FQNEAQ (reference sequence). V was shortened by 4 bases and J by 5 bases, with 17 bases between the two germline ends. The CDR3 length is 15 residues. The CDR3 DNA reads as TGTGCCAGCAGCTCGACAGAGGGTGGGGGGGAGACCCAGTACTTC. This codes for CASSSTEGGGETQYF.

The chain employs TRBV2 and TRBJ1-5; D is uncertain. V lost 7 bases and J lost 0, with 10 bases in between. The CDR3 runs to 14 residues. Germline CDR1 and CDR2: SNHLY and FYNNEI. The CDR3 DNA is TGTGCCAGCACCGCGGGTTATAGCAATCAGCCCCAGCATTTT. Translating gives CASTAGYSNQPQHF.

J is TRBJ2-1 and V is TRBV10-1, with D possibly matching TRBD2 (5 bases). Trimming left V 3 bases short and J 1 base short, with 7 bases between. Germline V gene data show CDR1 as WNHNN and CDR2 as SYGVQD (reference sequence). The CDR3 sequence is 14 residues long. The CDR3 sequence: CASSESGSYNEQFF. DNA of the CDR3: TGCGCCAGCAGTGAAAGCGGTTCCTACAATGAGCAGTTCTTC.

This chain joins TRBV18 and TRBJ1-3, with a weak D call TRBD1 (5 bases). The ends were cut back, 6 bases at V and 0 bases at J, with 12 bases in the middle. CDR3 length: 15 amino acids. Per germline, CDR1 KGHSH and CDR2 LQKENI. DNA of the CDR3: TGTGCCAGCTCTCCTCAGGACATCTCTGGAAACACCATATATTTT. Encoded protein: CASSPQDISGNTIYF.

This clone was counted at least ten times. This chain joins TRBV2 and TRBJ1-5, with D tentatively TRBD1 (5 bases). CDR3 size: 16 residues. The ends were cut back, 5 bases at V and 6 bases at J, with 20 bases in the middle. Germline CDR1 and CDR2: SNHLY and FYNNEI. Written as DNA, the CDR3 is TGTGCCAGCAGTAAGCGACAGACCCGAACGGGTCAGCCCCAGCATTTT. Encoded protein: CASSKRQTRTGQPQHF.

J is TRBJ2-5 and V is TRBV7-3; 7 bases match TRBD2. With V trimmed by 0 bases and J by 1 base, 2 bases remained unmatched. This CDR3 region has 15 residues. Germline CDR1 and CDR2: SGHTA and FQGTGA. The CDR3 sequence: CASSLTGGIQETQYF. In DNA, the CDR3 is TGTGCCAGCAGCTTAACGGGAGGGATCCAAGAGACCCAGTACTTC.

This sequence joins TRBV7-9 and TRBJ1-2, with D tentatively TRBD1 (5 bases). V was cut by 5 bases and J by 1 base, with 14 bases left in between. This CDR3 contains 15 residues. CDR1 SEHNR and CDR2 FQNEAQ come from the germline V gene (reference sequence). CDR3 DNA sequence: TGTGCCAGCAGCCCAACGGGGGGTTTTAACTATGGCTACACCTTC. This encodes CASSPTGGFNYGYTF. The full variable domain, with the rest looked up from reference TRBV7-9 and TRBJ1-2, is DTGVSQNPRHKITKRGQNVTFRCDPISEHNRLYWYRQTLGQGPEFLTYFQNEAQLEKSRLLSDRFSAERPKGSFSTLEIQRTEQGDSAMYLCASSPTGGFNYGYTFGSGTRLTVV.

CDR3 nucleotides: TGTGCCTGGAGGGGGCGGGACAGGGTAACAGATACGCAGTATTTT. This codes for CAWRGRDRVTDTQYF. The chain uses TRBV30 and TRBJ2-3; 9 bases fit TRBD1. There are 15 residues in the CDR3. V lost 3 bases, J lost 3 bases, and 7 bases stayed unmatched. The germline gives CDR1 GTSNPN, CDR2 SVGIG (reference sequence).

The J gene is TRBJ2-4, the V gene TRBV19; no firm D call. CDR1 and CDR2 from the germline V gene are LNHDA and SQIVND (reference sequence). This CDR3 contains 18 residues. V was clipped by 0 bases and J by 0 bases, with 15 bases between them. CDR3 amino acids: CASSIDGPAKLAKNIQYF. The CDR3 DNA sequence: TGTGCCAGTAGTATAGATGGGCCTGCCAAGCTAGCCAAAAACATTCAGTACTTC.

This clone was counted a few times. One junction end disagrees with the germline gene, perhaps due to a read error. V usage is TRBV7-7 and J usage is TRBJ1-1, with TRBD1 matching 7 bases. Germline V gene data show CDR1 as SSHAT and CDR2 as FNYEAQ (reference sequence). This CDR3 is 13 amino acids long. The CDR3: CASSQGTDTEAFF. As DNA, the CDR3 is TGTGCTAGCAGCCAAGGGACAGACACTGAAGCTTTCTTT.

The genes are TRBV18 and TRBJ1-2, with TRBD1 matching over 10 bases. Germline V gene lookup returns CDR1 KGHSH and CDR2 LQKENI. V lost 2 bases to trimming and J lost 4 bases; unmatched junction nucleotides: 10. The CDR3 is made up of 17 amino acids. The CDR3 here is CASSPGTGAFGIYGYTF. CDR3 nucleotides: TGTGCCAGCTCACCAGGGACAGGGGCCTTCGGGATCTATGGCTACACCTTC.